Shown below are 4 T cell receptor beta chains from a single sample sequenced in a study of read filtering for tumor transcriptome and immune sequencing (dated by TCRdb to the early 2020s). These reads were obtained on an Illumina HiSeq 4000. The Immunoverse kit was used to build TCR libraries from about 400 ng RNA, with molecular barcoded adaptors covering alpha/delta and beta/gamma chains. TCRdb ran its own pipeline on the public reads, namely fastp trimming at Q25 and MiXCR clone calling, and kept in-frame beta chains. Identical CDR3 protein sequences are pooled into one entry, listed with their most common genes and DNA. The sample data list roughly 49,000 distinct CDR3 sequences, and roughly 20% of these were observed just once. The ten largest clones capture about 40% of the sample. Sequencing was done on a sample of a population of CD138-negative cells sorted from bone marrow. The meaning of the sample's cell subset or site label: bone marrow mononuclear cells depleted of CD138+ plasma/myeloma cells by negative magnetic selection. These receptors were collected from a donor aged 40 or older with multiple myeloma.

This clonotype was picked up many times. V usage is TRBV11-2 and J usage is TRBJ2-5; 10 bases are a match to TRBD2. J gave up 4 bases and V 5 bases, and 4 bases lay outside the gene matches. The CDR3 is made up of 14 amino acids. From germline, CDR1 is SGHAT and CDR2 FQNNGV. The CDR3 is CASSPRTSGETQYF. The CDR3 DNA reads TGTGCCAGCAGCCCACGGACTAGCGGAGAGACCCAGTACTTC.

This clonotype was observed a handful of times. V and J are TRBV5-1 and TRBJ2-5; the D call may be TRBD1 or TRBD2 (6 bases each). The length of the CDR3 is 14 residues. Trimming took 5 bases from V and 1 from J, leaving 12 bases between them. Germline values: CDR1 SGHRS, CDR2 YFSETQ. The CDR3 DNA follows: TGCGCCAGCAGTGGGGGGCCCTCCCAAGAGACCCAGTACTTC. Translating gives CASSGGPSQETQYF. The full variable domain, its missing parts supplied by reference TRBV5-1 and TRBJ2-5, is KAGVTQTPRYLIKTRGQQVTLSCSPISGHRSVSWYQQTPGQGLQFLFEYFSETQRNKGNFPGRFSGRQFSNSRSEMNVSTLELGDSALYLCASSGGPSQETQYFGPGTRLLVL.

Relative to its sample, this clonotype is medium-sized. The chain joins TRBV29-1 to TRBJ1-1, with TRBD1 matching over 8 bases. V dropped 7 bases and J dropped 2; count of bases not matched to a gene: 18. CDR1 and CDR2 (germline): SQVTM, ANQGSEA. The CDR3 is made up of 17 amino acids. CDR3: CSAIPGQDRLTNTEAFF. The CDR3 DNA reads as TGCAGCGCGATACCGGGACAGGACCGACTTACTAACACTGAAGCTTTCTTT.

Note on this clonotype: This may be a read error, as it is one base from a much larger clone. The chain links TRBV5-4 to TRBJ1-4; 10 nucleotides line up with TRBD1. The CDR3 contains 15 residues. Looked up from germline, CDR1 is SGHNT and CDR2 is YYREEE (reference sequence). CDR3 DNA sequence: TGTGCCAGCAGTTTAAGACAGGGGGCTAATGAAAAACTGCTTTTT. Amino acids: CASSLRQGANEKLLF.